These 20 T cell receptor beta chains came from one sample sequenced in a study of preoperative IRX-2 immunotherapy in early breast cancer. As to treatment: preoperative locoregional IRX-2 cytokine immunotherapy. Profiled with immunoSEQ multiplex PCR; TCRdb holds only in-frame clones, not every one. In the table there are around 62,000 clones, approximately 93% of which are singletons. Sample acquisition took place from a patient treated with IRX-2 immunotherapy. These TCRs come from a human donor with breast cancer.

The rearrangement links TRBV4-1 to TRBJ2-7, with D possibly TRBD2 on 6 matching bases. The CDR3 totals 16 residues. V shed 2 bases and J shed 3 bases, with 17 bases lying between them. The germline gives CDR1 MGHRA, CDR2 YSYEKL. The CDR3 DNA reads as TGCGCCAGCAGCCAAACTTCTGCGGGAAGCGGCTACGAGCAGTACTTC. The encoded protein is CASSQTSAGSGYEQYF.

V and J are TRBV7-3 and TRBJ2-6, with TRBD2 as a possible D gene (7 bases). V lost 2 bases and J lost 0, with 11 bases in between. Germline CDR1 is SGHTA and CDR2 is FQGTGA. The CDR3 has 17 residues. The CDR3 coding sequence is TGTGCCAGCAGCTTACTTGGGGGGGCCTCTGGGGCCAACGTCCTGACTTTC. It is translated as CASSLLGGASGANVLTF.

This sequence joins TRBV2 and TRBJ2-5; 7 bases map to TRBD2. This CDR3 contains 15 residues. Germline V gene data show CDR1 as SNHLY and CDR2 as FYNNEI. Trimming took 7 bases from V and 7 from J; bases not matched to a gene: 15. As DNA, the CDR3 is TGTGCCAGCAATCCTTCAGCGGGACTCGGCGGGACCCAGTACTTC. This sequence encodes CASNPSAGLGGTQYF.

J is TRBJ1-6 and V is TRBV19; maybe TRBD1 (5 bases). The length of the CDR3 is 15 residues. V lost 7 bases and J lost 6, with 16 bases in between. Germline V gene data show CDR1 as LNHDA and CDR2 as SQIVND (reference sequence). Written as DNA, the CDR3 is TGTGCCAGTACCAGGGCGGCCGGGGTTAATTCACCCCTCCACTTT. This gives the protein CASTRAAGVNSPLHF.

This chain joins TRBV5-8 and TRBJ1-6; D possibly corresponds to TRBD1 (6 bases). The germline V and J ends were trimmed by 4 bases and 14 bases, with 19 bases remaining between them. CDR1 SGHTS and CDR2 YDEGEE come from the germline V gene. The CDR3 contains 14 residues. CDR3 bases: TGTGCCAGCAGCCCTGACAGGACCCTCATCACCCTCCACTTT. Amino acids: CASSPDRTLITLHF. Complete variable domain (other parts from reference TRBV5-8 and TRBJ1-6): EAGVTQSPTHLIKTRGQQATLRCSPISGHTSVYWYQQALGLGLQFLLWYDEGEERNRGNFPPRFSGRQFPNYSSELNVNALELEDSALYLCASSPDRTLITLHFGNGTRLTVT.

This chain links TRBV6-6 with TRBJ2-7; D could derive from TRBD1 or TRBD2 (5 bases each). The length of the CDR3 is 15 residues. Between the trimmed V and J ends, which lost 6 bases and 9 bases, there was a span of 24 bases. Germline values: CDR1 MNHNY, CDR2 SVGAGI (reference sequence). CDR3 sequence (DNA): TGTGCCAGCAGCGCTCCGGGGACCCCGCTAAAAGGGCAGTACTTC. Translation gives CASSAPGTPLKGQYF.

The chain employs TRBV6-5 and TRBJ2-1, with 8 bases fitting TRBD2. Germline CDR1 reads MNHEY; CDR2 reads SVGAGI. This CDR3 region has 14 residues. V gave up 6 bases and J gave up 8 bases; unmatched junction bases: 9. The CDR3 bases are TGTGCCAGCAGATCCGGACTAGCTTGGGATGAGCAGTTCTTC. As protein: CASRSGLAWDEQFF.

CDR3 residues: CASSQDSGSGSDTQYF. The CDR3 nucleotides read TGTGCCAGCAGCCAAGATTCGGGTAGCGGGAGCGATACGCAGTATTTT. The rearrangement uses TRBV14 and TRBJ2-3, with 9 bases lining up with TRBD2. V was pared by 0 bases and J by 6 bases, with 7 bases of the junction left unmatched. The length of the CDR3 is 16 residues. Germline CDR1 reads SGHDN; CDR2 reads FVKESK.

CDR3 protein: CASSPDSALASYTF. The CDR3 coding sequence is TGTGCCAGCTCACCGGACAGCGCGTTGGCTAGCTACACCTTC. V and J are TRBV18 and TRBJ1-2, with a possible D match to TRBD1 (6 bases). Germline assignment: CDR1 KGHSH and CDR2 LQKENI. The CDR3 loop spans 14 amino acids. V was clipped by 3 bases and J by 9 bases, with 17 bases between them.

The genes are TRBV13 and TRBJ2-5; a weak D match, TRBD2 (5 bases). The germline V gene has CDR1 PRHDT and CDR2 FYEKMQ (reference sequence). The CDR3 consists of 11 residues. V lost 2 bases and J 8 bases, leaving 6 bases between the germline ends. The CDR3 region has the DNA TGTGCCAGCAGCTTATCGGGAACCCAGTACTTC. Its translation is CASSLSGTQYF. The whole variable domain, remainder taken from reference TRBV13 and TRBJ2-5, is AAGVIQSPRHLIKEKRETATLKCYPIPRHDTVYWYQQGPGQDPQFLISFYEKMQSDKGSIPDRFSAQQFSDYHSELNMSSLELGDSALYFCASSLSGTQYFGPGTRLLVL.

The CDR3 here is CSATGANYGYTF. CDR3 DNA sequence: TGCAGCGCGACAGGAGCTAACTATGGCTACACCTTC. The V call is TRBV29-1, the J call TRBJ1-2; weak D call: TRBD1 (6 bases). Germline V gives CDR1 SQVTM, CDR2 ANQGSEA. Trimming took off 7 bases at V and 0 bases at J, with 9 bases between the two ends. The CDR3 contains 12 residues.

The rearrangement uses TRBV5-1 and TRBJ2-2; TRBD2 aligns across 7 bases. Trimming took 0 bases from V and 1 from J; bases not matched to a gene: 3. Germline V gives CDR1 SGHRS, CDR2 YFSETQ. The CDR3 is 16 residues long. CDR3 residues: CASSLAPSGNTGELFF. The CDR3 nucleotides read TGCGCCAGCAGCTTGGCTCCTAGCGGGAACACCGGGGAGCTGTTTTTT.

V and J are TRBV5-1 and TRBJ1-1, with TRBD1 matching over 8 bases. The ends lost 4 bases at V and 1 base at J; junction bases unmatched: 9. The CDR3 is 16 residues long. CDR1 SGHRS and CDR2 YFSETQ come from the germline V gene. Written as DNA, the CDR3 is TGCGCCAGCAGCAAGTCCCGGGACAGGACGAACACTGAAGCTTTCTTT. This encodes CASSKSRDRTNTEAFF.

The rearrangement joins TRBV19 to TRBJ2-3; either TRBD1 or TRBD2 may fit D (6 bases each). The germline CDR1 and CDR2 sequences are LNHDA and SQIVND (reference sequence). This CDR3 spans 15 amino acids. Trimming stripped 5 bases from V and 0 bases from J, with 12 bases between. CDR3 in amino acids: CASSLGGVSTDTQYF. The CDR3 bases are TGTGCCAGTAGTTTGGGGGGCGTTAGCACAGATACGCAGTATTTT.

The CDR3 DNA follows: TGTGCCAGCAGCTTGGTTGGCAGTACCAACGAGCAGTACTTC. It codes for CASSLVGSTNEQYF. This chain links TRBV5-4 with TRBJ2-7, with D unresolved. This CDR3 contains 14 residues. Germline V gene lookup returns CDR1 SGHNT and CDR2 YYREEE (reference sequence). Deletions cut 0 bases from V and 5 bases from J, with 12 bases between.

V and J are TRBV7-2 and TRBJ1-1; D ambiguous. V dropped 0 bases and J dropped 1 base, with 15 bases sitting between them. The CDR3 is 17 amino acids. CDR1 and CDR2 from the germline V gene are SGHTA and FQGNSA. CDR3 in amino acids: CASSLAGLPVQNTEAFF. Here the CDR3 DNA reads TGTGCCAGCAGCTTAGCTGGGCTGCCAGTCCAGAACACTGAAGCTTTCTTT.

The chain uses TRBV4-1 and TRBJ2-3, with 9 nucleotides matching TRBD2. Losses at the gene ends were 0 bases for V and 4 bases for J; bases not matched to a gene: 5. This CDR3 is 16 amino acids long. CDR1 is MGHRA, CDR2 YSYEKL, per germline. This CDR3 is CASSQEGAGGSDTQYF. Written as DNA, the CDR3 is TGCGCCAGCAGCCAAGAAGGGGCGGGGGGGTCAGATACGCAGTATTTT.

This chain uses TRBV5-4 with TRBJ1-2, with D tentatively TRBD1 (5 bases). V gave up 2 bases and J gave up 4 bases, with 12 bases separating them. Germline V gene data show CDR1 as SGHNT and CDR2 as YYREEE (reference sequence). The CDR3 length is 14 residues. The CDR3 protein is CASSFEGLSYGYTF. CDR3 DNA: TGTGCCAGCAGCTTTGAGGGGCTAAGCTATGGCTACACCTTC. Full variable domain (remainder filled in from reference TRBV5-4 and TRBJ1-2): ETGVTQSPTHLIKTRGQQVTLRCSSQSGHNTVSWYQQALGQGPQFIFQYYREEENGRGNFPPRFSGLQFPNYSSELNVNALELDDSALYLCASSFEGLSYGYTFGSGTRLTVV.

This chain uses TRBV4-3 with TRBJ2-6; D is unresolved. V was shortened by 2 bases and J by 0 bases, with 14 bases between the two germline ends. The CDR3 length is 18 residues. CDR1 LGHNA and CDR2 YSLEER come from the germline V gene. CDR3 nucleotides: TGCGCCAGCAGCCAATCCCAGGTGGAATACTCTGGGGCCAACGTCCTGACTTTC. Amino acid sequence: CASSQSQVEYSGANVLTF.

This chain uses TRBV7-3 with TRBJ2-2; TRBD2 matches at 9 bases. Germline lookup yields CDR1 SGHTA and CDR2 FQGTGA. Germline trimming cut 1 base from V and 4 bases from J; bases unmatched to any gene: 7. The CDR3 runs to 17 residues. The CDR3 here is CASSLMAGGPTTGELFF. The CDR3 DNA sequence: TGTGCCAGCAGCTTAATGGCGGGAGGGCCTACCACCGGGGAGCTGTTTTTT.